One TCR beta chain is described in this entry. The data were taken from a study of cytomegalovirus exposure and HLA in healthy donors. V dropped 4 bases and J dropped 0; count of bases not matched to a gene: 7. The V gene's germline CDR1 is MGHRA and CDR2 YSYEKL. The CDR3 is 19 amino acids. The PCR used 60 Vbeta and 13 Jbeta primers. Method: immunoSEQ multiplex PCR; TCRdb's copy keeps in-frame clones and lacks some. The sample has over 150,000 clones, 80% to 90% seen once. The receptor's source is a girl aged 2 to 9 in good health and CMV-seropositive. Specimen: PBMCs. The V call is TRBV4-1, the J call TRBJ2-4, with TRBD2 matching 15 bases. This CDR3 is CASSPGLAGGGGAKNIQYF. CDR3 in DNA: TGCGCCAGCAGCCCTGGACTAGCGGGGGGGGGAGGAGCCAAAAACATTCAGTACTTC.